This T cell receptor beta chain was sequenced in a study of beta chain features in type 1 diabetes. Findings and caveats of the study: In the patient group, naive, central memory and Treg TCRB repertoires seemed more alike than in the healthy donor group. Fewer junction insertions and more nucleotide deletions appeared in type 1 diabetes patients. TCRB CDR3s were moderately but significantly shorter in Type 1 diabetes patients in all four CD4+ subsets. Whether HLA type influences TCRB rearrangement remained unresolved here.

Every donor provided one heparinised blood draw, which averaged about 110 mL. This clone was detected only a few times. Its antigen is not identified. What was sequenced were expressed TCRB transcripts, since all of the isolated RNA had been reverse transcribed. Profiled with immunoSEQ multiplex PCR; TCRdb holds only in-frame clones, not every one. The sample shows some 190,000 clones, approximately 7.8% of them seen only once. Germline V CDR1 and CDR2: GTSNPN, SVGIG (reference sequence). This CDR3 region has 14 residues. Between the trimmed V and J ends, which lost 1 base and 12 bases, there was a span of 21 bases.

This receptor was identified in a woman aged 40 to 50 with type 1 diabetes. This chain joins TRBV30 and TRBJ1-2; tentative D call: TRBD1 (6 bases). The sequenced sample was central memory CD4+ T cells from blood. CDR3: CAWSAALREGDDTF. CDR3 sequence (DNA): TGTGCCTGGAGTGCCGCCCTACGGGAGGGGGACGACACCTTC.